The clone carrying this T cell receptor beta chain appeared once. Its cognate antigen is unknown. These data come from a study of T cells in Graves' hyperthyroidism and ophthalmopathy. Overall study results and limits: In simple terms, a model built on 13 V-J features told ophthalmopathy apart from stable hyperthyroidism.

It was RNA transcripts that yielded the amplified TCR beta CDR3 regions. The HTBI primer set drove a first-round RT-PCR of the TCR CDR3. From the multiplex PCR reads, TCRdb called clonotypes with MiXCR, one entry per CDR3 protein. Of about half a million distinct CDR3 sequences listed, about a fifth are singletons. Newly diagnosed hyperthyroidism patients aged 18 to 65 years had disease lasting under 2 months. Using approximately 10 ml of fresh peripheral blood, PBMCs were prepared. The V gene's germline CDR1 is MGHRA and CDR2 YSYEKL. V was clipped by 6 bases and J by 1 base, with 13 bases between them. The CDR3 has 15 residues.

The clonotype comes from a man aged 18 to 35 with Graves' hyperthyroidism. The sequenced material came from blood. V and J are TRBV4-1 and TRBJ1-5, with D maybe TRBD1 (6 bases). The CDR3 nucleotides are TGCGCCAGCAGTAACCTAGGGGGAAGCAATCAGCCCCAGCATTTT. It is translated as CASSNLGGSNQPQHF.